Only a few counts were recorded for the clone carrying this T cell receptor (beta chain). Genomic DNA (about 2 micrograms) was obtained from cryopreserved PBMCs for construction of TCR beta libraries. Germline V gene lookup returns CDR1 MNHEY and CDR2 SVGAGI. The CDR3 contains 14 residues. The ends were cut back, 4 bases at V and 2 bases at J, with 9 bases in the middle. The record originates from a study of cytotoxic CD8 clonotypes in ibrutinib-treated CLL. This table comes from immunoSEQ multiplex PCR, and its TCRdb copy is limited to in-frame clones, with some not included. Of approximately 50,000 clones detected, approximately 75% appear once; the ten largest clones hold about 40%.

The sample here was PBMCs, taken after 12 months of ibrutinib treatment. The chain has TRBV6-5 and TRBJ2-4, with D perhaps matching TRBD2 (5 bases). This TCR came from a human donor with chronic lymphocytic leukemia. The CDR3 reads CASSSAGTKNIQYF. The CDR3, as DNA: TGTGCCAGCAGTTCGGCGGGCACCAAAAACATTCAGTACTTC.